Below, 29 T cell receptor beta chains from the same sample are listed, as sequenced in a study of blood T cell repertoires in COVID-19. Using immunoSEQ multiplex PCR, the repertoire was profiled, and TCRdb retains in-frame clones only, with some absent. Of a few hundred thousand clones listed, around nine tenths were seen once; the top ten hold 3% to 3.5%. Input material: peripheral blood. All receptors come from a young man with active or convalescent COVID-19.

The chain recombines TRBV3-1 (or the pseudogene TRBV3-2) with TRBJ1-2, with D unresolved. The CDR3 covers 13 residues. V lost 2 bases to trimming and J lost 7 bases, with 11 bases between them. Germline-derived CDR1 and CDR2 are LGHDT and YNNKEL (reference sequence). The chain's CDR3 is CASSQFLGGGYTF. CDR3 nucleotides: TGTGCCAGCAGCCAATTCCTGGGAGGTGGCTACACCTTC.

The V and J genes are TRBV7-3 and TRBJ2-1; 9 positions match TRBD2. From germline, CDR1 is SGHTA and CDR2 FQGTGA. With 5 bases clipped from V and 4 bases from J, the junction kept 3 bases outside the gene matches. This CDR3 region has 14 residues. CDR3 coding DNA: TGTGCCAGCAGCCCGGGACTAGCATACAATGAGCAGTTCTTC. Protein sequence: CASSPGLAYNEQFF. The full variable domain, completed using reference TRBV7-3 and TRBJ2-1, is GAGVSQTPSNKVTEKGKYVELRCDPISGHTALYWYRQSLGQGPEFLIYFQGTGAADDSGLPNDRFFAVRPEGSVSTLKIQRTERGDSAVYLCASSPGLAYNEQFFGPGTRLTVL.

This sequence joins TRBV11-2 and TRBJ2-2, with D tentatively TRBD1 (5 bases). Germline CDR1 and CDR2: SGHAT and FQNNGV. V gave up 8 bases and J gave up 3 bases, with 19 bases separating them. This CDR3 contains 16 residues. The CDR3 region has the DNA TGTGCCAGCGGGGCACGGGCAGGACGAGACACCGGGGAGCTGTTTTTT. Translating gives CASGARAGRDTGELFF. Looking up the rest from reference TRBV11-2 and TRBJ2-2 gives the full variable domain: EAGVAQSPRYKIIEKRQSVAFWCNPISGHATLYWYQQILGQGPKLLIQFQNNGVVDDSQLPKDRFSAERLKGVDSTLKIQPAKLEDSAVYLCASGARAGRDTGELFFGEGSRLTVL.

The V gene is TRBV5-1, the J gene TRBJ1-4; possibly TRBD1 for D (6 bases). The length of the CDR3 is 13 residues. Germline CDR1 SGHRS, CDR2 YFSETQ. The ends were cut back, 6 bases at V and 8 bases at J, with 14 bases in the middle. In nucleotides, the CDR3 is TGCGCCAGCAAAACACAGGGTGGGGAAAAACTGTTTTTT. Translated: CASKTQGGEKLFF.

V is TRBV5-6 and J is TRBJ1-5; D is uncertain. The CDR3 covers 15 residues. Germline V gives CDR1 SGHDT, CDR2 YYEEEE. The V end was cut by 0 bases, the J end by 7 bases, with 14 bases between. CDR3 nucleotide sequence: TGTGCCAGCAGCTTGGCGGGTGAGAGGCGCCAGCCCCAGCATTTT. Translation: CASSLAGERRQPQHF.

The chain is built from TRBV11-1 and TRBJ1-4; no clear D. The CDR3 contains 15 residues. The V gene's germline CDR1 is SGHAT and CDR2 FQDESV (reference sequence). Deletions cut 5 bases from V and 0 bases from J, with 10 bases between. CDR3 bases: TGTGCCAGCAGCGAGACACTTGCAACTAATGAAAAACTGTTTTTT. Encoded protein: CASSETLATNEKLFF.

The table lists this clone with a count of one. This chain's CDR3 is CASSRVSEQYF. The CDR3, as DNA: TGTGCCAGCAGCAGGGTAAGCGAGCAGTACTTC. The chain employs TRBV28 and TRBJ2-7, with D possibly being TRBD1 (5 bases). Germline V gives CDR1 MDHEN, CDR2 SYDVKM. V shed 6 bases and J shed 6 bases, with 9 bases lying between them. The length of the CDR3 is 11 residues. Together with reference TRBV28 and TRBJ2-7, the CDR3 gives the full variable domain: DVKVTQSSRYLVKRTGEKVFLECVQDMDHENMFWYRQDPGLGLRLIYFSYDVKMKEKGDIPEGYSVSREKKERFSLILESASTNQTSMYLCASSRVSEQYFGPGTRLTVT.

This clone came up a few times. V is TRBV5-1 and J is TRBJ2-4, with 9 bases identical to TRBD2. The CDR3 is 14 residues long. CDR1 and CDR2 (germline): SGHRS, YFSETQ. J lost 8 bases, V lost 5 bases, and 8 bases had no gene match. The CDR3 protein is CASSNGLASDIQYF. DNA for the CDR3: TGCGCCAGCAGTAATGGACTAGCGTCGGACATTCAGTACTTC.

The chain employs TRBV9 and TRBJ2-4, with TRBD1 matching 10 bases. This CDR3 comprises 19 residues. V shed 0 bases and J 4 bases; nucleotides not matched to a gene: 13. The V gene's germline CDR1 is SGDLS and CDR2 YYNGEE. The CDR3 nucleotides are TGTGCCAGCAGCGTAGTCGTGGCTCGGGACAGGGGAAAAAAAAACATTCAGTACTTC. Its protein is CASSVVVARDRGKKNIQYF.

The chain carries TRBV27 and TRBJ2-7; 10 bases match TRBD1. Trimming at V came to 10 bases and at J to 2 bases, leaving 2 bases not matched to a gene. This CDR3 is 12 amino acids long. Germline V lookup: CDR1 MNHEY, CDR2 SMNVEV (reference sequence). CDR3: CAIGTGAYEQYF. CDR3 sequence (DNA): TGTGCCATCGGGACAGGGGCCTACGAGCAGTACTTC.

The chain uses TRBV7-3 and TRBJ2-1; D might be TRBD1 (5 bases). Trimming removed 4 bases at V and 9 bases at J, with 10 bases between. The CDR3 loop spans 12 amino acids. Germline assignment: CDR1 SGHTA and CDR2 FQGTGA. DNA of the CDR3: TGTGCCAGCAGCTCCACAGGTGGTGAGCAGTTCTTC. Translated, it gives CASSSTGGEQFF.

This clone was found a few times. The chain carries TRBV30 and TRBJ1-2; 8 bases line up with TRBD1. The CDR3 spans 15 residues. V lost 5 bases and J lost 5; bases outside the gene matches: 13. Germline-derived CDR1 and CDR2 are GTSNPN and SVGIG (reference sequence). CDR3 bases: TGTGCCTGGGAAACCGGGACAGGACCTCCTTATGGCTACACCTTC. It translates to CAWETGTGPPYGYTF. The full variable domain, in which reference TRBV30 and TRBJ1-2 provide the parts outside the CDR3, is SQTIHQWPATLVQPVGSPLSLECTVEGTSNPNLYWYRQAAGRGLQLLFYSVGIGQISSEVPQNLSASRPQDRQFILSSKKLLLSDSGFYLCAWETGTGPPYGYTFGSGTRLTVV.

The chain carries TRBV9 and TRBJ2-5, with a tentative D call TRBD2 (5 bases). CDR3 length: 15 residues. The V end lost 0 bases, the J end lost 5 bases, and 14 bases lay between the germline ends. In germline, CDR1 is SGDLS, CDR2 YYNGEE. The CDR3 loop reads CASSVGRGMVETQYF. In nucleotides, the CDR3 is TGTGCCAGCAGCGTAGGGAGAGGGATGGTCGAGACCCAGTACTTC. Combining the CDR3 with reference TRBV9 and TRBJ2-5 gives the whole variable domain DSGVTQTPKHLITATGQRVTLRCSPRSGDLSVYWYQQSLDQGLQFLIQYYNGEERAKGNILERFSAQQFPDLHSELNLSSLELGDSALYFCASSVGRGMVETQYFGPGTRLLVL.

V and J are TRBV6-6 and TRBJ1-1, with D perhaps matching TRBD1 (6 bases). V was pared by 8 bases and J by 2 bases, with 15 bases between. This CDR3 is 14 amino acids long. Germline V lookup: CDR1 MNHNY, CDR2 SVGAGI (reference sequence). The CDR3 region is CASGPGTINTEAFF. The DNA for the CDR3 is TGTGCCAGCGGGCCCGGGACAATTAACACTGAAGCTTTCTTT.

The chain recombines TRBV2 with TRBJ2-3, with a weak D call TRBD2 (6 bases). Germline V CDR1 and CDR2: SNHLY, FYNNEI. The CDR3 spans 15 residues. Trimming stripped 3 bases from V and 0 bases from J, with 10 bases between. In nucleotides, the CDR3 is TGTGCCAGCAGTGATCTGGCGGGAAGCACAGATACGCAGTATTTT. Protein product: CASSDLAGSTDTQYF.

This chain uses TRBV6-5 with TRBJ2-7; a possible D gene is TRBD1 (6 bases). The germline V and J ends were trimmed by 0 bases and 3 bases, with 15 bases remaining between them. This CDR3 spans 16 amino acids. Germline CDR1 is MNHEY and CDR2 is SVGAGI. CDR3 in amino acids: CASSYSGQIPIYEQYF. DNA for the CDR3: TGTGCCAGCAGTTACTCAGGACAGATCCCCATCTACGAGCAGTACTTC.

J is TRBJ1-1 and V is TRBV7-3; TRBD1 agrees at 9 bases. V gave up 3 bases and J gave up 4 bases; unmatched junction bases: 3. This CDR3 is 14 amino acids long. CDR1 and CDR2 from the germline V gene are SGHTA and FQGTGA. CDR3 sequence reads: CASSFGQGPTEAFF. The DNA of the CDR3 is TGTGCCAGCAGCTTTGGACAGGGGCCCACTGAAGCTTTCTTT.

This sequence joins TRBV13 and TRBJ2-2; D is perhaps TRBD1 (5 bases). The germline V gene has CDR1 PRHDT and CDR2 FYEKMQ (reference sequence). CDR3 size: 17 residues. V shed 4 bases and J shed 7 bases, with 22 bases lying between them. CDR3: CASSSIRKGAQNGELFF. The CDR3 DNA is TGTGCCAGCAGCTCAATCCGAAAAGGGGCGCAGAACGGGGAGCTGTTTTTT.

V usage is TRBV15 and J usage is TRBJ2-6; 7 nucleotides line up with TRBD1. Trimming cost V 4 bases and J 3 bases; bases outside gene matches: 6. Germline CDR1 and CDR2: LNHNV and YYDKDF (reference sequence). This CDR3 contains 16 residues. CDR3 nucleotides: TGTGCCACCAGCACACGAACAGGGGATGGGGCCAACGTCCTGACTTTC. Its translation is CATSTRTGDGANVLTF.

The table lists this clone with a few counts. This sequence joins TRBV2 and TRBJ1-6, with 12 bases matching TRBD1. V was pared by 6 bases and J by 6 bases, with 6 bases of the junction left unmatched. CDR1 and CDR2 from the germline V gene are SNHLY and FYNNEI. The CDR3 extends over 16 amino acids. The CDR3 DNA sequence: TGTGCCAGCAGGACCGGGACAGGGGGCTTTAATTCACCCCTCCACTTT. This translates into CASRTGTGGFNSPLHF.

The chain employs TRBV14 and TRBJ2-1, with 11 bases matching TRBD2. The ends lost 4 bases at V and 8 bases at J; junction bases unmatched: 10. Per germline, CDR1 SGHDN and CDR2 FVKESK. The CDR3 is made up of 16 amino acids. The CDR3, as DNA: TGTGCCAGCAGCCCCATGATAGCGGGAGGGAGCCATGAGCAGTTCTTC. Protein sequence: CASSPMIAGGSHEQFF.

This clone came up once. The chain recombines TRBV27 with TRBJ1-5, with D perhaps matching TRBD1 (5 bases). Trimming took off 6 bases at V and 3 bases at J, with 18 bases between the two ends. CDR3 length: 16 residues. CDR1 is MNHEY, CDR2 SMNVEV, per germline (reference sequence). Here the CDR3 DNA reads TGTGCCAGCAGAACCGCCGGGACTGGGGACAATCAGCCCCAGCATTTT. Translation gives CASRTAGTGDNQPQHF.

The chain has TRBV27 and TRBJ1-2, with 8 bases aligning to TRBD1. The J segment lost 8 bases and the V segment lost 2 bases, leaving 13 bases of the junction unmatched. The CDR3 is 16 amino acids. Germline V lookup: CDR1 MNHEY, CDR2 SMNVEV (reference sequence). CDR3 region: CASSLDGQGISFGYTF. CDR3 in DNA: TGTGCCAGCAGTTTAGACGGACAGGGTATTTCGTTCGGCTACACCTTC.

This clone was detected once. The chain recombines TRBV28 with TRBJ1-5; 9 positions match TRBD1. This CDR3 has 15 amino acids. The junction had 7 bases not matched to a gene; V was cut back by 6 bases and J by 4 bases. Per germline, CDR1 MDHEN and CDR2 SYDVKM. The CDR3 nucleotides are TGTGCCAGCAGCCCAAATGGACAGGGGAATCAGCCCCAGCATTTT. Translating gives CASSPNGQGNQPQHF.

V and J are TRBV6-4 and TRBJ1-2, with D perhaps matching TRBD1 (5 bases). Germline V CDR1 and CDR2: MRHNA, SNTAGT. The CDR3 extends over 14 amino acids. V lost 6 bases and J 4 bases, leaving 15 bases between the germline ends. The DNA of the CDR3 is TGTGCCAGCAGCCGGGACGGAGGGACCTATGGCTACACCTTC. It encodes CASSRDGGTYGYTF.

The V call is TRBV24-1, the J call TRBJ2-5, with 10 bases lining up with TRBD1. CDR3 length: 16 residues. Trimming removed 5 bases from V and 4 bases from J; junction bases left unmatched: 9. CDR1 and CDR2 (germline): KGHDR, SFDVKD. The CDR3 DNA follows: TGTGCCACCAGTGGTCGTGGGACAGGGGCAGGAGAGACCCAGTACTTC. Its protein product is CATSGRGTGAGETQYF.

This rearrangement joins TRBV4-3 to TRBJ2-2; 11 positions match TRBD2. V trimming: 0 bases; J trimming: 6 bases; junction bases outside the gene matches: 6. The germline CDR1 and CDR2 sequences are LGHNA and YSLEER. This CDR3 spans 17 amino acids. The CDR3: CASSQDKLAGVAGELFF. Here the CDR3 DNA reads TGCGCCAGCAGCCAAGATAAACTAGCGGGAGTCGCCGGGGAGCTGTTTTTT.

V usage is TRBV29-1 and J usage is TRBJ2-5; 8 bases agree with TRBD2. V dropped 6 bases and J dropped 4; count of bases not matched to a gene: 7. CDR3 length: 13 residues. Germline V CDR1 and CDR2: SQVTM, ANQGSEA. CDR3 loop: CSVREAGGETQYF. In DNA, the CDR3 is TGCAGCGTGAGGGAGGCGGGGGGAGAGACCCAGTACTTC.

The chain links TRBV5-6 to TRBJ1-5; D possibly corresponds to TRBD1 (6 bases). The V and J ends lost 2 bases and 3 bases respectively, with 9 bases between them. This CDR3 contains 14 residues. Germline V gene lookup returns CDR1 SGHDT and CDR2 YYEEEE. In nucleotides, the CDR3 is TGTGCCAGCAGCTTATGGACAGACAATCAGCCCCAGCATTTT. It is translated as CASSLWTDNQPQHF.